The rows below give T cell receptor beta chains drawn from one sample of a study of memory CD4+ T cells and cytomegalovirus serostatus. The table came from immunoSEQ multiplex PCR; TCRdb's copy has only in-frame clones and leaves some out. The table lists about 50,000 clones, 82% of them singletons. The sample consisted of memory CD4+ T cells from blood. The receptors here all came from an adult in good health and CMV-seronegative. CDR3s include the opening cysteine and the closing phenylalanine or tryptophan. D genes are given only for firm matches. Only part of the rows carry a size: once, few, many, or a class if the clone is expanded.

V gene: TRBV5-1; D gene: NA; clone size: NA; J gene: TRBJ2-3; CDR3 protein: CASSSGQTSIDTQYF; CDR3 DNA: TGCGCCAGCAGCTCCGGACAGACTAGCATAGATACGCAGTATTTT
V gene: TRBV19; D gene: NA; clone size: once; J gene: TRBJ2-7; CDR3 protein: CASSMGQEYEQYF; CDR3 DNA: TGTGCCAGTAGTATGGGCCAAGAATACGAGCAGTACTTC
V gene: TRBV9; D gene: TRBD1; clone size: NA; J gene: TRBJ2-3; CDR3 protein: CATPTGSTDTQYF; CDR3 DNA: TGTGCCACCCCGACAGGGAGCACAGATACGCAGTATTTT
V gene: TRBV6-5; D gene: NA; clone size: NA; J gene: TRBJ2-2; CDR3 protein: CASRTSLDRELFF; CDR3 DNA: TGTGCCAGCAGGACGTCATTGGACCGGGAGCTGTTTTTT
V gene: TRBV30; D gene: TRBD1; clone size: NA; J gene: TRBJ2-1; CDR3 protein: CAWSPTGQDNEQFF; CDR3 DNA: TGTGCCTGGAGCCCAACTGGACAGGACAATGAGCAGTTCTTC
V gene: TRBV7-2; D gene: NA; clone size: NA; J gene: TRBJ1-2; CDR3 protein: CASSRDGATYGYTF; CDR3 DNA: TGTGCCAGCAGCCGGGACGGAGCAACCTATGGCTACACCTTC
V gene: TRBV4-1; D gene: NA; clone size: NA; J gene: TRBJ2-5; CDR3 protein: CASSQEGIQGRETQYF; CDR3 DNA: TGCGCCAGCAGCCAAGAAGGCATACAGGGTCGGGAGACCCAGTACTTC
V gene: TRBV18; D gene: TRBD1; clone size: NA; J gene: TRBJ2-5; CDR3 protein: CASSPYRRQGTQETQYF; CDR3 DNA: TGTGCCAGCTCACCTTATAGGAGACAGGGAACACAAGAGACCCAGTACTTC
V gene: TRBV5-1; D gene: NA; clone size: once; J gene: TRBJ2-2; CDR3 protein: CASSLEGHSNTGELFF; CDR3 DNA: TGCGCCAGCAGCTTGGAGGGACATTCGAACACCGGGGAGCTGTTTTTT
V gene: TRBV5-1; D gene: TRBD1; clone size: NA; J gene: TRBJ1-1; CDR3 protein: CASSLGSGTGNTEAFF; CDR3 DNA: TGCGCCAGCAGCTTGGGATCCGGGACAGGAAACACTGAAGCTTTCTTT
V gene: TRBV7-9; D gene: NA; clone size: few; J gene: TRBJ1-2; CDR3 protein: CASSPLGTGNYGYTF; CDR3 DNA: TGTGCCAGCAGCCCTCTTGGCACGGGCAACTATGGCTACACCTTC
V gene: TRBV6-6; D gene: NA; clone size: few; J gene: TRBJ1-6; CDR3 protein: CASSSERGVSPLHF; CDR3 DNA: TGTGCCAGCAGTTCCGAAAGAGGGGTATCACCCCTCCACTTT
V gene: TRBV29-1; D gene: TRBD1; clone size: NA; J gene: TRBJ1-1; CDR3 protein: CSVEEGDRGQGGAFF; CDR3 DNA: TGCAGCGTTGAAGAGGGCGACAGGGGCCAGGGTGGAGCTTTCTTT
V gene: TRBV5-1; D gene: NA; clone size: NA; J gene: TRBJ1-6; CDR3 protein: CASSREGSSGSPLHF; CDR3 DNA: TGCGCCAGCAGCCGTGAAGGGAGTAGCGGTTCACCCCTCCACTTT
V gene: TRBV29-1; D gene: NA; clone size: NA; J gene: TRBJ1-2; CDR3 protein: CSVRGDPNYGYTF; CDR3 DNA: TGCAGCGTTCGGGGGGACCCTAACTATGGCTACACCTTC
V gene: TRBV5-4; D gene: NA; clone size: NA; J gene: TRBJ2-5; CDR3 protein: CASSLAGGRQETQYF; CDR3 DNA: TGTGCCAGCAGCTTGGCTGGAGGAAGGCAAGAGACCCAGTACTTC
V gene: TRBV29-1; D gene: NA; clone size: NA; J gene: TRBJ2-5; CDR3 protein: CSYRAGETQYF; CDR3 DNA: TGCAGCTATAGGGCGGGGGAGACCCAGTACTTC
V gene: TRBV6-1; D gene: NA; clone size: NA; J gene: TRBJ1-2; CDR3 protein: CASSDPGQFAGYTF; CDR3 DNA: TGTGCCAGCAGTGACCCTGGACAGTTCGCTGGCTACACCTTC
V gene: TRBV25-1; D gene: NA; clone size: NA; J gene: TRBJ1-4; CDR3 protein: CASMGYYNEKLFF; CDR3 DNA: TGTGCCAGCATGGGGTACTATAATGAAAAACTGTTTTTT
V gene: TRBV11-2; D gene: NA; clone size: NA; J gene: TRBJ1-1; CDR3 protein: CASSLRPGGWPKF; CDR3 DNA: TGTGCCAGCAGCTTACGACCGGGGGGCTGGCCCAAATTT
V gene: TRBV5-1; D gene: NA; clone size: NA; J gene: TRBJ2-7; CDR3 protein: CASSQGLPSRDEQYF; CDR3 DNA: TGCGCCAGCAGCCAGGGACTTCCCTCACGCGACGAGCAGTACTTC
V gene: TRBV5-4; D gene: TRBD2; clone size: NA; J gene: TRBJ2-3; CDR3 protein: CASSLAGGGDTQYF; CDR3 DNA: TGTGCCAGCAGCCTGGCTGGGGGAGGGGATACGCAGTATTTT
V gene: TRBV19; D gene: NA; clone size: few; J gene: TRBJ2-7; CDR3 protein: CASSMYGQPSYEQYF; CDR3 DNA: TGTGCCAGTAGTATGTACGGACAGCCGTCCTACGAGCAGTACTTC
V gene: TRBV10-3; D gene: NA; clone size: NA; J gene: TRBJ2-7; CDR3 protein: CAVSRGLDEQYF; CDR3 DNA: TGTGCCGTATCGCGTGGGCTGGACGAGCAGTACTTC
V gene: TRBV30; D gene: TRBD1; clone size: medium-sized; J gene: TRBJ1-1; CDR3 protein: CACQRTGGTEAFF; CDR3 DNA: TGTGCCTGCCAACGGACAGGGGGGACTGAAGCTTTCTTT
V gene: TRBV10-3; D gene: TRBD1; clone size: NA; J gene: TRBJ2-7; CDR3 protein: CAISEGTDAYEQYF; CDR3 DNA: TGTGCCATCAGTGAAGGGACAGACGCCTACGAGCAGTACTTC
V gene: TRBV5-8; D gene: TRBD1; clone size: few; J gene: TRBJ1-3; CDR3 protein: CASSLPGQGAGNTIYF; CDR3 DNA: TGTGCCAGCAGCCTCCCGGGACAGGGGGCTGGAAACACCATATATTTT
V gene: TRBV28; D gene: NA; clone size: NA; J gene: TRBJ1-2; CDR3 protein: CASSLASTDNYGYTF; CDR3 DNA: TGTGCCAGCAGTTTGGCCTCCACGGATAACTATGGCTACACCTTC
V gene: TRBV28; D gene: NA; clone size: NA; J gene: TRBJ2-7; CDR3 protein: CASYRDNAYEQYF; CDR3 DNA: TGTGCCAGTTACCGGGACAACGCCTACGAGCAGTACTTC
V gene: TRBV5-4; D gene: NA; clone size: once; J gene: TRBJ2-5; CDR3 protein: CASSLRSGQETQYF; CDR3 DNA: TGTGCCAGCAGCTTGCGATCAGGCCAAGAGACCCAGTACTTC
V gene: TRBV7-9; D gene: TRBD2; clone size: NA; J gene: TRBJ2-1; CDR3 protein: CASSLVLAGPIYNEQFF; CDR3 DNA: TGTGCCAGCAGCTTAGTATTAGCGGGGCCAATATACAATGAGCAGTTCTTC
V gene: TRBV6-5; D gene: TRBD1; clone size: NA; J gene: TRBJ1-6; CDR3 protein: CASSYSPGQNSPLHF; CDR3 DNA: TGTGCCAGCAGTTACTCGCCGGGACAGAATTCACCCCTCCACTTT
V gene: TRBV27; D gene: NA; clone size: few; J gene: TRBJ2-7; CDR3 protein: CASSPRDTAYEQYF; CDR3 DNA: TGTGCCAGCAGCCCCCGGGACACCGCCTACGAGCAGTACTTC
V gene: TRBV7-7; D gene: NA; clone size: NA; J gene: TRBJ2-5; CDR3 protein: CASSSYSGQQETQYF; CDR3 DNA: TGTGCCAGCAGCTCTTACTCAGGGCAACAAGAGACCCAGTACTTC
V gene: TRBV10-3; D gene: TRBD1; clone size: NA; J gene: TRBJ2-7; CDR3 protein: CAIRGTAHPYEQYF; CDR3 DNA: TGTGCCATCAGGGGGACAGCCCACCCCTACGAGCAGTACTTC
V gene: TRBV5-4; D gene: NA; clone size: few; J gene: TRBJ2-6; CDR3 protein: CASSLSGANVLTF; CDR3 DNA: TGTGCCAGCAGCTTGAGCGGGGCCAACGTCCTGACTTTC
V gene: TRBV6-6; D gene: NA; clone size: NA; J gene: TRBJ1-1; CDR3 protein: CASSYARGAFF; CDR3 DNA: TGTGCCAGCAGTTACGCCAGGGGCGCTTTCTTT
V gene: TRBV29-1; D gene: NA; clone size: NA; J gene: TRBJ2-1; CDR3 protein: CSVVIEPGDRNEQFF; CDR3 DNA: TGCAGCGTTGTGATCGAGCCAGGGGACCGCAATGAGCAGTTCTTC
V gene: TRBV11-1; D gene: TRBD1; clone size: few; J gene: TRBJ2-7; CDR3 protein: CASSTGTGKTYEQYF; CDR3 DNA: TGTGCCAGCAGCACTGGGACAGGGAAAACCTACGAGCAGTACTTC
V gene: TRBV9; D gene: TRBD2; clone size: NA; J gene: TRBJ2-7; CDR3 protein: CASSPGGSYEQYF; CDR3 DNA: TGTGCCAGCAGCCCCGGGGGGTCCTACGAGCAGTACTTC
V gene: TRBV2; D gene: NA; clone size: NA; J gene: TRBJ1-5; CDR3 protein: CASSALRAGNQPQHF; CDR3 DNA: TGTGCCAGCAGTGCGCTCAGGGCAGGCAATCAGCCCCAGCATTTT
V gene: TRBV9; D gene: TRBD1; clone size: NA; J gene: TRBJ1-3; CDR3 protein: CASSVRDSGNTIYF; CDR3 DNA: TGTGCCAGCAGCGTACGGGACAGCGGAAACACCATATATTTT
V gene: TRBV4-2; D gene: NA; clone size: NA; J gene: TRBJ1-5; CDR3 protein: CASSQETVGTGNQPQHF; CDR3 DNA: TGTGCCAGCAGCCAAGAGACTGTGGGGACGGGTAATCAGCCCCAGCATTTT
V gene: TRBV19; D gene: TRBD1; clone size: NA; J gene: TRBJ2-2; CDR3 protein: CASSLRTGVVGELFF; CDR3 DNA: TGTGCCAGTAGTCTTAGAACAGGGGTAGTCGGGGAGCTGTTTTTT
V gene: TRBV2; D gene: NA; clone size: NA; J gene: TRBJ1-2; CDR3 protein: CASSIQEDYGYTF; CDR3 DNA: TGTGCCAGCAGTATTCAGGAAGACTATGGCTACACCTTC
V gene: TRBV9; D gene: NA; clone size: NA; J gene: TRBJ2-5; CDR3 protein: CASSPISVETQYF; CDR3 DNA: TGTGCCAGCAGCCCCATATCGGTGGAGACCCAGTACTTC
V gene: TRBV6-1; D gene: TRBD1; clone size: NA; J gene: TRBJ1-1; CDR3 protein: CASSDRGRNTEAFF; CDR3 DNA: TGTGCCAGCAGTGACAGGGGGCGGAACACTGAAGCTTTCTTT
V gene: TRBV11-2; D gene: NA; clone size: NA; J gene: TRBJ1-2; CDR3 protein: CASSLRPFPTSNYGYTF; CDR3 DNA: TGTGCCAGCAGCTTAAGGCCTTTTCCCACCTCTAACTATGGCTACACCTTC
V gene: TRBV30; D gene: NA; clone size: once; J gene: TRBJ1-5; CDR3 protein: CAWSNRSTLGNQPQHF; CDR3 DNA: TGTGCCTGGAGTAATAGAAGCACCTTGGGCAATCAGCCCCAGCATTTT
V gene: TRBV6-5; D gene: NA; clone size: few; J gene: TRBJ1-5; CDR3 protein: CASSYTQPQHF; CDR3 DNA: TGTGCCAGCAGTTATACTCAGCCCCAGCATTTT
V gene: TRBV19; D gene: TRBD2; clone size: NA; J gene: TRBJ2-7; CDR3 protein: CASRRGWPLSSEQYF; CDR3 DNA: TGTGCCAGTAGGCGGGGGTGGCCTTTGTCGAGCGAGCAGTACTTC
V gene: TRBV19; D gene: NA; clone size: NA; J gene: TRBJ2-1; CDR3 protein: CASSKVFSSYNEQFF; CDR3 DNA: TGTGCCAGTAGTAAGGTGTTTAGCTCCTACAATGAGCAGTTCTTC
V gene: TRBV5-6; D gene: NA; clone size: NA; J gene: TRBJ2-2; CDR3 protein: CASSAYRPRDTGELFF; CDR3 DNA: TGTGCCAGCAGCGCATACAGGCCCCGAGACACCGGGGAGCTGTTTTTT
V gene: TRBV7-8; D gene: TRBD1; clone size: NA; J gene: TRBJ2-7; CDR3 protein: CASSLVVGTGGYEQYF; CDR3 DNA: TGTGCCAGCAGCTTAGTCGTGGGGACAGGGGGCTACGAGCAGTACTTC
V gene: TRBV19; D gene: TRBD1; clone size: NA; J gene: TRBJ2-5; CDR3 protein: CASNRGQGETQYF; CDR3 DNA: TGTGCCAGTAATAGGGGACAGGGTGAGACCCAGTACTTC
V gene: TRBV2; D gene: NA; clone size: NA; J gene: TRBJ1-5; CDR3 protein: CASSVGTSNQPQHF; CDR3 DNA: TGTGCCAGCAGTGTGGGGACAAGCAATCAGCCCCAGCATTTT
V gene: TRBV19; D gene: NA; clone size: NA; J gene: TRBJ2-7; CDR3 protein: CASSRKGDYEQYF; CDR3 DNA: TGTGCCAGTAGTAGGAAGGGGGACTACGAGCAGTACTTC
V gene: TRBV11-2; D gene: NA; clone size: NA; J gene: TRBJ1-2; CDR3 protein: CASSSFSGLGYTF; CDR3 DNA: TGTGCCAGCAGCTCGTTCTCAGGATTGGGCTACACCTTC